This TCR beta chain was obtained from a study of Tregs in tolerant kidney transplant recipients. Germline CDR1 and CDR2: KGHSH and LQKENI. V shed 3 bases and J 7 bases; nucleotides not matched to a gene: 11. The CDR3 length is 15 residues. Data came from immunoSEQ multiplex PCR; TCRdb stores just in-frame clones and leaves some out. The sample shows roughly 80,000 clones, 85% to 95% of them seen only once. The specimen comprised Tregs from blood, sampled before the transplant. The gene calls are TRBV18 and TRBJ2-7; 8 nucleotides line up with TRBD1. The clonotype was recovered from a human donor who received a combined kidney and bone marrow transplant. The CDR3: CASSPPIQGAGEQYF. The CDR3 bases are TGTGCCAGCTCACCCCCGATCCAGGGGGCAGGGGAGCAGTACTTC. Combining the CDR3 with reference TRBV18 and TRBJ2-7 gives the whole variable domain NAGVMQNPRHLVRRRGQEARLRCSPMKGHSHVYWYRQLPEEGLKFMVYLQKENIIDESGMPKERFSAEFPKEGPSILRIQQVVRGDSAAYFCASSPPIQGAGEQYFGPGTRLTVT.